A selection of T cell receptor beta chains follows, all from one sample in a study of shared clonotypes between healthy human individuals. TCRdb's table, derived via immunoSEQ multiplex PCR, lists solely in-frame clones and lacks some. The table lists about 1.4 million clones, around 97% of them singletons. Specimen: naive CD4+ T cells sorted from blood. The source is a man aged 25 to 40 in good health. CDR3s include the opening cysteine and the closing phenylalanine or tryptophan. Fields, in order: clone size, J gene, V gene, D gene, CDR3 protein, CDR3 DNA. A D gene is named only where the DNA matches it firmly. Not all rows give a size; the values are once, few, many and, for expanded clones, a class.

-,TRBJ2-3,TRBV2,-,CASMVTSSSFDTQYF,TGTGCCTCCATGGTGACTAGTAGTTCGTTTGATACGCAGTATTTT
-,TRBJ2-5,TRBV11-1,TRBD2,CASSSIAGRQETQYF,TGTGCCAGCAGCTCAATAGCGGGAAGGCAAGAGACCCAGTACTTC
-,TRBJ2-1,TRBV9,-,CASSVGGGTEQFF,TGTGCCAGCAGCGTCGGAGGAGGGACTGAGCAGTTCTTC
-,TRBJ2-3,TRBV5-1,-,CASSLGSRDTDTQYF,TGCGCCAGCAGCTTGGGGTCTCGCGACACAGATACGCAGTATTTT
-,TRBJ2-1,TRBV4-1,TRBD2,CASSQIVLGLAGDNEQFF,TGCGCCAGCAGCCAAATCGTCCTAGGACTAGCGGGAGATAATGAGCAGTTCTTC
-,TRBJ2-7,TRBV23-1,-,CASSQSTGPRGFSEQYF,TGCGCCAGCAGTCAATCCACCGGCCCCCGCGGTTTCAGCGAGCAGTACTTC
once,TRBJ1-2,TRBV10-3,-,CATTAWGDPYGYTF,TGTGCCACCACAGCGTGGGGAGATCCCTATGGCTACACCTTC
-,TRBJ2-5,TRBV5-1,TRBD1,CASSLDGDRGLRETQYF,TGCGCCAGCAGCTTGGACGGGGACAGGGGTTTGCGAGAGACCCAGTACTTC
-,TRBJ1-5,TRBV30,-,CAWSSAAGQPQHF,TGTGCCTGGAGTAGTGCGGCGGGGCAGCCCCAGCATTTT
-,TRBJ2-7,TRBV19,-,CATQASSSYEQYF,TGTGCCACCCAAGCATCTTCCTCCTACGAGCAGTACTTC
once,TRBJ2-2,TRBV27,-,CASSPQTSSLWTGELFF,TGTGCCAGCAGTCCCCAAACTAGCTCCCTGTGGACCGGGGAGCTGTTTTTT
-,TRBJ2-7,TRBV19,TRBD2,CATSRITSGRGEQYF,TGTGCCACCTCGCGCATAACTAGCGGGAGGGGCGAGCAGTACTTC
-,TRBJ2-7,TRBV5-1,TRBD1,CASRRTGGTHEQYF,TGCGCCAGCAGAAGGACAGGGGGGACCCACGAGCAGTACTTC
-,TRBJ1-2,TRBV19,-,CASSIDRTYGYTF,TGTGCCAGTAGTATAGATCGGACCTATGGCTACACCTTC
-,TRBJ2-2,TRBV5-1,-,CASSRDNGPGELFF,TGCGCCAGCAGCCGGGACAATGGGCCCGGGGAGCTGTTTTTT
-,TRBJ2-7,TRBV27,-,CASRVSHSSYEQYF,TGTGCCAGCAGGGTCTCGCACAGTTCCTACGAGCAGTACTTC
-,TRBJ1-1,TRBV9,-,CASSVEVGVSTEAFF,TGTGCCAGCAGCGTAGAGGTTGGGGTCAGCACTGAAGCTTTCTTT
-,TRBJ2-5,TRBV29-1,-,CSVLQRLQETQYF,TGCAGCGTGCTACAGCGACTCCAAGAGACCCAGTACTTC
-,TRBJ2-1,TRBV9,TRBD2,CASSVTSGNYEQFF,TGTGCCAGCAGCGTAACTAGCGGGAACTATGAGCAGTTCTTC
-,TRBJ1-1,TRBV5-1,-,CASSSGPGDTEAFF,TGCGCCAGCAGCTCCGGACCGGGGGACACTGAAGCTTTCTTT
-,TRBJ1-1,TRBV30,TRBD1,CAWTTGGTEAFF,TGTGCCTGGACGACAGGGGGCACTGAAGCTTTCTTT
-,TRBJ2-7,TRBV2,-,CASSPGRKVYEQYF,TGTGCCAGCAGTCCGGGTCGGAAAGTCTACGAGCAGTACTTC
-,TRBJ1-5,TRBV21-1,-,CASIPRGRVPQPQHF,TGTGCCAGCATCCCCCGAGGCAGGGTACCTCAGCCCCAGCATTTT
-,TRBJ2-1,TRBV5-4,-,CASSWTEDNEQFF,TGTGCCAGCAGCTGGACAGAAGACAATGAGCAGTTCTTC
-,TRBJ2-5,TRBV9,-,CASSVRGVRETQYF,TGTGCCAGCAGCGTTAGAGGGGTACGGGAGACCCAGTACTTC
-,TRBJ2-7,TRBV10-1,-,CASSEQQAGLYEQYF,TGCGCCAGCAGTGAGCAGCAAGCGGGCCTCTACGAGCAGTACTTC
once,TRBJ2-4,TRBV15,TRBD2,CATSKVQPGTSGSTAKNIQYF,TGTGCCACCAGCAAAGTCCAACCCGGGACTAGCGGGAGTACGGCCAAAAACATTCAGTACTTC
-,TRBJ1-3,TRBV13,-,CASSFQLSITSGNTIYF,TGTGCCAGCAGCTTCCAGTTATCGATCACCTCTGGAAACACCATATATTTT
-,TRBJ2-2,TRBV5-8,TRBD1,CASSTGQGKSLRTGELFF,TGTGCCAGCAGCACGGGACAGGGGAAGTCGTTGAGGACCGGGGAGCTGTTTTTT
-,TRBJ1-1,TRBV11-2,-,CASGGRLGIRTEAFF,TGTGCCAGCGGGGGGAGATTGGGGATTCGCACTGAAGCTTTCTTT
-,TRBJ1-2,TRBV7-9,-,CASSLANPRDGYTF,TGTGCCAGCAGCTTAGCGAACCCCCGGGATGGCTACACCTTC
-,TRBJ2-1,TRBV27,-,CASSPLSGVLSYNEQFF,TGTGCCAGCAGTCCGCTGTCAGGGGTCCTCTCCTACAATGAGCAGTTCTTC
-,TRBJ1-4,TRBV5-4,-,CASSRDLGSNEKLFF,TGTGCCAGCAGCCGCGACTTGGGCTCTAATGAAAAACTGTTTTTT
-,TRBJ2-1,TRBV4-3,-,CASSRLGANNEQFF,TGCGCCAGCAGCCGCCTTGGGGCTAACAATGAGCAGTTCTTC
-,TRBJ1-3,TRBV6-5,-,CASGMGGPGNTIYF,TGTGCCAGCGGCATGGGAGGGCCGGGAAACACCATATATTTT
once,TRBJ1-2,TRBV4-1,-,CASSQDRAGRGFDYGYTF,TGCGCCAGCAGCCAAGATCGCGCAGGGAGAGGGTTTGACTATGGCTACACCTTC
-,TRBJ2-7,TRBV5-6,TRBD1,CASRGTGERYEQYF,TGTGCCAGCAGAGGGACAGGGGAACGTTACGAGCAGTACTTC
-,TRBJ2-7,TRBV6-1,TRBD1,CASTKTGDPYEQYF,TGTGCCAGCACCAAGACAGGGGACCCCTACGAGCAGTACTTC
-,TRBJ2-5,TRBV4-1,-,CASSQVLPWAQYF,TGCGCCAGCAGCCAAGTCCTCCCGTGGGCCCAGTACTTC
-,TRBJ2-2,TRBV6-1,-,CASSQRSRAGELFF,TGTGCCAGCAGCCAGCGGAGCAGGGCCGGGGAGCTGTTTTTT
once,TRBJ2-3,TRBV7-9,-,CASSPWTTSPIDTQYF,TGTGCCAGCAGCCCGTGGACCACGTCCCCAATAGATACGCAGTATTTT
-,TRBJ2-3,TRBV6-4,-,CASSDGVPGGRGTDTQYF,TGTGCCAGCAGTGACGGAGTCCCCGGGGGGCGAGGCACAGATACGCAGTATTTT
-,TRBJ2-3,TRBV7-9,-,CASSPEGEGDTQYF,TGTGCCAGCAGCCCAGAGGGGGAAGGAGATACGCAGTATTTT
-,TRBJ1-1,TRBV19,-,CASSTPRTVFEAFF,TGTGCCAGTAGTACACCTCGGACAGTCTTCGAAGCTTTCTTT
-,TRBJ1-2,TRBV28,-,CASSSQNYGYTF,TGTGCCAGCAGTTCCCAGAACTATGGCTACACCTTC
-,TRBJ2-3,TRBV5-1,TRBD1,CASSLTGADTQYF,TGCGCCAGCAGCTTGACAGGGGCAGATACGCAGTATTTT
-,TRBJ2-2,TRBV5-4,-,CATRRSTGELFF,TGTGCCACCAGAAGGAGCACCGGGGAGCTGTTTTTT
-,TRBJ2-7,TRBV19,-,CASSTTRSYEQYF,TGTGCCAGTAGTACGACTAGGTCCTACGAGCAGTACTTC
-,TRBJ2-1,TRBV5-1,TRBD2,CASSVWTSGRAPYNEQFF,TGCGCCAGCAGCGTATGGACTAGCGGGAGGGCCCCCTACAATGAGCAGTTCTTC
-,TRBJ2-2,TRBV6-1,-,CASSDLIGSGELFF,TGTGCCAGCAGTGATTTGATTGGGAGCGGGGAGCTGTTTTTT
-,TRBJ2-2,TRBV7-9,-,CASLLRANTGELFF,TGTGCCAGCCTCTTACGGGCTAACACCGGGGAGCTGTTTTTT
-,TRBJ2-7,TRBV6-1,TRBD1,CASRTGTGRDYEQYF,TGTGCCAGCAGGACCGGGACAGGGAGAGACTACGAGCAGTACTTC
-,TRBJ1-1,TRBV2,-,CASSDERNTEAFF,TGTGCCAGCAGTGATGAGAGGAACACTGAAGCTTTCTTT